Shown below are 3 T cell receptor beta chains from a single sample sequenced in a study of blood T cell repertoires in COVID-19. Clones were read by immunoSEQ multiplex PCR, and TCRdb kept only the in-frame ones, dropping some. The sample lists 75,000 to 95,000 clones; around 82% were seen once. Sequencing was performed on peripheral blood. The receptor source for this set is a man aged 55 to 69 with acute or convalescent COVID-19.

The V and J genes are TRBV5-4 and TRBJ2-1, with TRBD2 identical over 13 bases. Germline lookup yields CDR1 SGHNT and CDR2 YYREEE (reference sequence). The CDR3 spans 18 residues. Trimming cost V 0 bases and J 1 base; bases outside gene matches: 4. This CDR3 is CASSLELAGGRSYNEQFF. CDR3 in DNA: TGTGCCAGCAGCTTGGAACTAGCGGGGGGGCGATCCTACAATGAGCAGTTCTTC.

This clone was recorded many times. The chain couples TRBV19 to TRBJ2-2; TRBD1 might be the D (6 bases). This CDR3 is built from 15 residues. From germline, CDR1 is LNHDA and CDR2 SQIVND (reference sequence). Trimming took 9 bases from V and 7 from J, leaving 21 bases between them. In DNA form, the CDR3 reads TGTGCCAGCGGAATGGGAACAGGGTCGGTCGGGGAGCTGTTTTTT. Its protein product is CASGMGTGSVGELFF.

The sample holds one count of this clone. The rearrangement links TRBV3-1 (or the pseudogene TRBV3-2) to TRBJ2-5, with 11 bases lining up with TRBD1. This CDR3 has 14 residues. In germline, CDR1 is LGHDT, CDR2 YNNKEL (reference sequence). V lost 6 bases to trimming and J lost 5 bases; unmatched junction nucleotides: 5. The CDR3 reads CASRWTGGDETQYF. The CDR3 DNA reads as TGTGCCAGCAGATGGACAGGGGGCGATGAGACCCAGTACTTC.